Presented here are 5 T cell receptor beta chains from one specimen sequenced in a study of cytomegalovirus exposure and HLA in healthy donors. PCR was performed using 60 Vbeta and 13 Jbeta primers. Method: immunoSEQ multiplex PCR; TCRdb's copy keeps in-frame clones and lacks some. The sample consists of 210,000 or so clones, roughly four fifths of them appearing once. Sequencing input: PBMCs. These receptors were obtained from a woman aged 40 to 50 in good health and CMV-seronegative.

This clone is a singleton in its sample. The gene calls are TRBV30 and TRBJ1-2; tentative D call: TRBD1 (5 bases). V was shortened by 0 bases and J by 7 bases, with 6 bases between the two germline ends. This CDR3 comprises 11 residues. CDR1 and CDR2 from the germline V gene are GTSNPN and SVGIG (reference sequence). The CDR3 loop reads CAWSVQAGYTF. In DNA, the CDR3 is TGTGCCTGGAGTGTACAGGCTGGCTACACCTTC.

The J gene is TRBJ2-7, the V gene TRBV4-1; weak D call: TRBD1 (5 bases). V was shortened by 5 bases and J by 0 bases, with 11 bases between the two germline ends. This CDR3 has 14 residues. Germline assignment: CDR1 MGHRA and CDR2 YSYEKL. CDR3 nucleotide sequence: TGCGCCAGCAGCAAAATTGACAGCTCCTACGAGCAGTACTTC. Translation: CASSKIDSSYEQYF.

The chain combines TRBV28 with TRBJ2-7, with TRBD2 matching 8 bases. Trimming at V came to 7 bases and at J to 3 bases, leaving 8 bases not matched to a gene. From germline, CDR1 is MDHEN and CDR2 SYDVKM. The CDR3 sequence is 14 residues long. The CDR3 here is CASTLAGLNYEQYF. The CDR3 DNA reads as TGTGCCAGCACCTTAGCGGGGTTAAACTACGAGCAGTACTTC.

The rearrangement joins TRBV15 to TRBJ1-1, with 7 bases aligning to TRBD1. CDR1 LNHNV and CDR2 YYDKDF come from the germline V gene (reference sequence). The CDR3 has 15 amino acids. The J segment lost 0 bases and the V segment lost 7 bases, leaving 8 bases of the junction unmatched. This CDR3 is CATKGDRLMNTEAFF. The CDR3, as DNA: TGTGCCACCAAGGGGGACAGATTAATGAACACTGAAGCTTTCTTT.

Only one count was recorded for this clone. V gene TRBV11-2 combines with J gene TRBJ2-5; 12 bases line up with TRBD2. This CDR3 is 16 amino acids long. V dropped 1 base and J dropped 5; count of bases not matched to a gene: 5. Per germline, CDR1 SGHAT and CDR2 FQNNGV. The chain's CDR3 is CASSLALAGGVETQYF. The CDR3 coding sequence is TGTGCCAGCAGCTTAGCGCTAGCGGGGGGGGTGGAGACCCAGTACTTC.